These 32 T cell receptor beta chains were all obtained from the same sample, sequenced in a study of TIL therapy for anti-PD-1-resistant metastatic lung cancer. The time point is: pre-treatment sample, taken before nivolumab and TIL therapy. This was the immunoSEQ v3 assay. The assay was immunoSEQ multiplex PCR, and TCRdb's table has in-frame clones only and misses some. The data show about 15,000 clones, roughly 82% seen once. The sample consisted of blood, taken at baseline. The source of these receptors is a person aged 30 to 80 with non-small cell lung cancer.

The chain employs TRBV5-6 and TRBJ1-3; D unclear. This CDR3 contains 15 residues. V was trimmed by 1 base and J by 0 bases, leaving 8 bases between them. Germline values: CDR1 SGHDT, CDR2 YYEEEE. The CDR3: CASSLQSISGNTIYF. CDR3 nucleotide sequence: TGTGCCAGCAGCTTGCAGAGCATCTCTGGAAACACCATATATTTT.

The genes are TRBV6-4 and TRBJ1-2; no clear D. Trimming took off 6 bases at V and 4 bases at J, with 9 bases between the two ends. The CDR3 length is 12 residues. Per germline, CDR1 MRHNA and CDR2 SNTAGT. The CDR3 loop reads CASRTAGYGYTF. The CDR3 nucleotides are TGTGCCAGCAGAACCGCGGGCTATGGCTACACCTTC.

The chain is built from TRBV27 and TRBJ2-2, with a possible D match to TRBD1 (5 bases). The CDR3 runs to 17 residues. Trimming left V 3 bases short and J 6 bases short, with 20 bases between. The V gene's germline CDR1 is MNHEY and CDR2 SMNVEV (reference sequence). The CDR3 DNA reads TGTGCCAGCAGTTTTCGGACATCCTCCCTTCTCGCCGGGGAGCTGTTTTTT. This sequence encodes CASSFRTSSLLAGELFF.

This clone appeared a few times. The J gene is TRBJ2-5, the V gene TRBV7-9; D ambiguous. Germline V gives CDR1 SEHNR, CDR2 FQNEAQ (reference sequence). There are 15 residues in the CDR3. Trimming took off 2 bases at V and 3 bases at J, with 13 bases between the two ends. The CDR3 nucleotides read TGTGCCAGCAGCTTATTCGGCACGGCGAAAGAGACCCAGTACTTC. Translating it yields CASSLFGTAKETQYF.

V gene TRBV6-1 combines with J gene TRBJ1-5; tentative D call: TRBD1 (5 bases). Trimming shortened V by 2 bases and J by 3 bases, and 20 bases separated the two germline ends. Germline CDR1 and CDR2: MNHNS and SASEGT. This CDR3 region has 18 residues. The CDR3 is CASSEFVGGGSDNQPQHF. The CDR3 DNA follows: TGTGCCAGCAGTGAATTTGTCGGGGGGGGTTCGGACAATCAGCCCCAGCATTTT.

The gene calls are TRBV11-3 and TRBJ2-1, with D perhaps matching TRBD2 (6 bases). This CDR3 has 15 amino acids. Germline loops: CDR1 SGHNT, CDR2 YENEEA. V lost 5 bases and J lost 3, with 14 bases in between. CDR3 sequence: CASSPRGGFYNEQFF. DNA of the CDR3: TGTGCCAGCAGCCCCCGGGGAGGCTTCTACAATGAGCAGTTCTTC.

The rearrangement links TRBV19 to TRBJ2-1; TRBD2 might be the D (6 bases). CDR1 is LNHDA and CDR2 is SQIVND in the germline V gene (reference sequence). Between the trimmed V and J ends, which lost 1 base and 7 bases, there was a span of 8 bases. The CDR3 loop spans 13 amino acids. The CDR3 sequence: CASSIGGENEQFF. The CDR3 nucleotides read TGTGCCAGTAGTATAGGGGGGGAGAATGAGCAGTTCTTC.

The chain combines TRBV2 with TRBJ2-3; 7 positions match TRBD2. J lost 9 bases, V lost 2 bases, and 5 bases had no gene match. From germline, CDR1 is SNHLY and CDR2 FYNNEI. This CDR3 has 13 residues. CDR3 in amino acids: CASSEPGTTTQYF. The CDR3, as DNA: TGTGCCAGCAGTGAACCCGGGACTACGACGCAGTATTTT.

The J gene is TRBJ1-6, the V gene TRBV4-2; a weak D match, TRBD1 (5 bases). The CDR3 consists of 16 residues. Between the trimmed V and J ends, which lost 0 bases and 5 bases, there was a span of 11 bases. CDR1 and CDR2 (germline): LGHNA, YNFKEQ. DNA of the CDR3: TGTGCCAGCAGCCAAGATATGCAGGGAAATAATTCACCCCTCCACTTT. It codes for CASSQDMQGNNSPLHF.

The V gene is TRBV27, the J gene TRBJ2-1, with D perhaps TRBD2 (6 bases). Germline-derived CDR1 and CDR2 are MNHEY and SMNVEV (reference sequence). The CDR3 is 15 amino acids. V was clipped by 6 bases and J by 3 bases, with 15 bases between them. CDR3 DNA: TGTGCCAGCAGCCTCCGGGAGCGAGGCTACAATGAGCAGTTCTTC. It encodes CASSLRERGYNEQFF.

The chain links TRBV6-6 to TRBJ1-4; 7 bases are shared with TRBD1. CDR1 and CDR2 (germline): MNHNY, SVGAGI (reference sequence). The junction had 10 bases not matched to a gene; V was cut back by 8 bases and J by 7 bases. The CDR3 is made up of 14 amino acids. CDR3 protein: CASQGGLTSEKLFF. The CDR3 DNA reads TGTGCCAGCCAGGGGGGCCTGACGAGTGAAAAACTGTTTTTT.

The chain is built from TRBV5-4 and TRBJ2-3; D is perhaps TRBD2 (5 bases). V dropped 9 bases and J dropped 2 bases, with 13 bases sitting between them. This CDR3 contains 13 residues. From germline, CDR1 is SGHNT and CDR2 YYREEE (reference sequence). CDR3 residues: CATSRRFTDTQYF. The CDR3 bases are TGTGCCACCTCGAGGAGGTTCACAGATACGCAGTATTTT.

In DNA, the CDR3 is TGCAGCGTTGCAGGCCCATCCTATGGCTACACCTTC. Its translation: CSVAGPSYGYTF. The J gene is TRBJ1-2, the V gene TRBV29-1; no clear D gene. CDR1 is SQVTM, CDR2 ANQGSEA, per germline. Trimming removed 4 bases from V and 4 bases from J, with 10 bases in between. This CDR3 has 12 residues.

The gene calls are TRBV7-2 and TRBJ1-1; a possible D gene is TRBD1 (5 bases). In germline, CDR1 is SGHTA, CDR2 FQGNSA. The V and J ends lost 5 bases and 4 bases respectively, with 20 bases between them. The CDR3 totals 16 residues. The CDR3: CASSKSSWNQGTEAFF. The CDR3 DNA reads TGTGCCAGCAGCAAATCCTCTTGGAATCAGGGCACTGAAGCTTTCTTT. The full variable domain, rest sourced from reference TRBV7-2 and TRBJ1-1, is GAGVSQSPSNKVTEKGKDVELRCDPISGHTALYWYRQSLGQGLEFLIYFQGNSAPDKSGLPSDRFSAERTGGSVSTLTIQRTQQEDSAVYLCASSKSSWNQGTEAFFGQGTRLTVV.

The chain has TRBV9 and TRBJ2-7; 7 bases agree with TRBD2. The trim removed 0 bases at V and 5 bases at J, leaving 8 bases unmatched. CDR1 and CDR2 (germline): SGDLS, YYNGEE. The CDR3 runs to 15 residues. The DNA of the CDR3 is TGTGCCAGCAGCGTAGTGGGGGGGAAGAGGGACGAGCAGTACTTC. Translated, it gives CASSVVGGKRDEQYF.

The V gene is TRBV7-2, the J gene TRBJ1-6; 7 bases agree with TRBD1. With 6 bases clipped from V and 7 bases from J, the junction kept 6 bases outside the gene matches. The CDR3 has 14 amino acids. Germline V CDR1 and CDR2: SGHTA, FQGNSA. CDR3 DNA sequence: TGTGCCAGCAGGAGGGGGACAGAGAATTCACCCCTCCACTTT. This codes for CASRRGTENSPLHF. The full variable domain, rest sourced from reference TRBV7-2 and TRBJ1-6, is GAGVSQSPSNKVTEKGKDVELRCDPISGHTALYWYRQSLGQGLEFLIYFQGNSAPDKSGLPSDRFSAERTGGSVSTLTIQRTQQEDSAVYLCASRRGTENSPLHFGNGTRLTVT.

The chain couples TRBV9 to TRBJ2-2; 12 bases are shared with TRBD2. Germline V gene lookup returns CDR1 SGDLS and CDR2 YYNGEE. J was trimmed by 2 bases and V by 4 bases; bases with no gene match: 9. The CDR3 loop spans 18 amino acids. CDR3 region: CASSRRLAGALNTGELFF. The CDR3 DNA is TGTGCCAGCAGCAGGAGACTAGCGGGGGCCCTTAACACCGGGGAGCTGTTTTTT. The entire variable domain, with the rest obtained from reference TRBV9 and TRBJ2-2, is as follows: DSGVTQTPKHLITATGQRVTLRCSPRSGDLSVYWYQQSLDQGLQFLIQYYNGEERAKGNILERFSAQQFPDLHSELNLSSLELGDSALYFCASSRRLAGALNTGELFFGEGSRLTVL.

This sequence joins TRBV4-3 and TRBJ2-2; D is undetermined. Trimming shortened V by 1 base and J by 3 bases, and 12 bases separated the two germline ends. Germline CDR1 and CDR2: LGHNA and YSLEER. CDR3 length: 16 residues. The CDR3 loop reads CASSQATLSYTGELFF. The CDR3 nucleotides read TGCGCCAGCAGCCAAGCTACTCTTAGCTACACCGGGGAGCTGTTTTTT.

V and J are TRBV5-1 and TRBJ2-3; D is ambiguous. The germline V and J ends were trimmed by 1 base and 6 bases, with 6 bases remaining between them. Germline V gene sequence: CDR1 SGHRS, CDR2 YFSETQ. The CDR3 is 12 amino acids. CDR3 sequence (DNA): TGCGCCAGCAGCTTGCACGAGGATACGCAGTATTTT. It encodes CASSLHEDTQYF.

V is TRBV12-5 and J is TRBJ2-5; 9 bases agree with TRBD1. CDR3 length: 15 residues. The V and J ends lost 5 bases and 5 bases, in that order; junction bases with no gene match: 9. From germline, CDR1 is LGHNT and CDR2 FRNRAP. For the CDR3, the DNA is TGTGCTAGTGGTCCGGGGACAGGGAGAGGGGAGACCCAGTACTTC. Translation gives CASGPGTGRGETQYF. The whole variable domain, filled in from reference TRBV12-5 and TRBJ2-5, reads DARVTQTPRHKVTEMGQEVTMRCQPILGHNTVFWYRQTMMQGLELLAYFRNRAPLDDSGMPKDRFSAEMPDATLATLKIQPSEPRDSAVYFCASGPGTGRGETQYFGPGTRLLVL.

This clone is a singleton in its sample. This chain uses TRBV7-2 with TRBJ2-7; D is undetermined. Germline CDR1 is SGHTA and CDR2 is FQGNSA. V was cut by 2 bases and J by 2 bases, with 13 bases left in between. CDR3 length: 15 residues. The CDR3 is CASSLNPDDAYEQYF. In DNA form, the CDR3 reads TGTGCCAGCAGCTTAAATCCGGACGACGCCTACGAGCAGTACTTC. Full variable domain (outside the CDR3, taken from reference TRBV7-2 and TRBJ2-7): GAGVSQSPSNKVTEKGKDVELRCDPISGHTALYWYRQSLGQGLEFLIYFQGNSAPDKSGLPSDRFSAERTGGSVSTLTIQRTQQEDSAVYLCASSLNPDDAYEQYFGPGTRLTVT.

This chain connects TRBV7-9 to TRBJ2-5, with D possibly matching TRBD2 (5 bases). Deletions cut 8 bases from V and 4 bases from J, with 11 bases between. This CDR3 is built from 12 residues. The germline CDR1 and CDR2 sequences are SEHNR and FQNEAQ (reference sequence). CDR3 DNA: TGTGCCAGCGCGGGCTACTTAGAGACCCAGTACTTC. Encoded protein: CASAGYLETQYF.

This clone has a single count. J is TRBJ2-1 and V is TRBV7-3; D ambiguous. The V end was cut by 5 bases, the J end by 4 bases, with 9 bases between. Germline values: CDR1 SGHTA, CDR2 FQGTGA. CDR3 length: 13 residues. The CDR3 spells CASSIGRYNEQFF. The CDR3 DNA reads as TGTGCCAGCAGCATTGGTAGATACAATGAGCAGTTCTTC.

This chain links TRBV5-4 with TRBJ2-5; 7 bases are shared with TRBD1. Trimming cost V 4 bases and J 0 bases; bases outside gene matches: 9. The V gene's germline CDR1 is SGHNT and CDR2 YYREEE (reference sequence). The CDR3 sequence is 16 residues long. CDR3 sequence: CASSTNRGNYQETQYF. CDR3 bases: TGTGCCAGCAGCACGAACAGGGGCAACTACCAAGAGACCCAGTACTTC.

The chain recombines TRBV14 with TRBJ1-2, with D uncertain. The CDR3 length is 15 residues. V lost 1 base and J lost 1, with 10 bases in between. Germline V gives CDR1 SGHDN, CDR2 FVKESK. CDR3 in amino acids: CASSQVGEYNYGYTF. CDR3 DNA sequence: TGTGCCAGCAGCCAAGTAGGCGAATATAACTATGGCTACACCTTC.

This clone was observed a single time. Here the CDR3 reads CASTEQGRRSNQPQHF. CDR3 nucleotide sequence: TGTGCCAGCACCGAACAGGGGAGGAGGAGCAATCAGCCCCAGCATTTT. The chain recombines TRBV6-6 with TRBJ1-5, with 7 bases matching TRBD1. Germline values: CDR1 MNHNY, CDR2 SVGAGI (reference sequence). The CDR3 runs to 16 residues. V lost 7 bases and J lost 1; bases outside the gene matches: 10.

The chain employs TRBV19 and TRBJ2-1; D call uncertain. V dropped 3 bases and J dropped 8 bases, with 8 bases sitting between them. The CDR3 covers 12 residues. CDR1 is LNHDA, CDR2 SQIVND, per germline (reference sequence). The CDR3, as DNA: TGTGCCAGTAGTATGCAGGCAGATGAGCAGTTCTTC. The encoded protein is CASSMQADEQFF.

This chain connects TRBV5-1 to TRBJ2-1, with 7 bases identical to TRBD2. Per germline, CDR1 SGHRS and CDR2 YFSETQ. This CDR3 is built from 14 residues. The ends lost 7 bases at V and 4 bases at J; junction bases unmatched: 8. The CDR3: CASSREGGYNEQFF. The CDR3, as DNA: TGCGCCAGCTCAAGGGAGGGTGGGTACAATGAGCAGTTCTTC.

The genes are TRBV13 and TRBJ1-2; D unresolved. V lost 1 base, J lost 11 bases, and 8 bases lay in between. Germline CDR1 PRHDT, CDR2 FYEKMQ (reference sequence). The CDR3 covers 11 residues. CDR3 region: CASSLASEYTF. CDR3 in DNA: TGTGCCAGCAGCTTAGCGTCGGAATACACCTTC.

V gene TRBV6-6 combines with J gene TRBJ1-6, with 8 bases aligning to TRBD1. The CDR3 is made up of 15 amino acids. V shed 8 bases, J shed 7 bases, and the junction held 10 bases outside the gene matches. The V gene's germline CDR1 is MNHNY and CDR2 SVGAGI (reference sequence). CDR3 nucleotide sequence: TGTGCCAGCGACGGGGGCGACAGGGGAAATTCACCCCTCCACTTT. Its translation is CASDGGDRGNSPLHF.

The J gene is TRBJ2-5, the V gene TRBV7-2; D might be TRBD2 (5 bases). This CDR3 region has 13 residues. CDR1 and CDR2 (germline): SGHTA, FQGNSA. The V end was cut by 5 bases, the J end by 0 bases, with 7 bases between. CDR3 nucleotides: TGTGCCAGCAGCCGCGGGTACCAAGAGACCCAGTACTTC. The encoded protein is CASSRGYQETQYF.

The chain combines TRBV4-3 with TRBJ2-1; 8 bases align to TRBD2. The junction had 5 bases not matched to a gene; V was cut back by 4 bases and J by 3 bases. The V gene's germline CDR1 is LGHNA and CDR2 YSLEER. The CDR3 extends over 15 amino acids. CDR3 sequence: CASSLTSGFYNEQFF. The CDR3 DNA is TGCGCCAGCAGCCTTACTAGCGGATTCTACAATGAGCAGTTCTTC.